Listed here are 22 T cell receptor beta chains from one sample, sequenced in a study of breast tumors, draining lymph nodes, adjacent tissues. The lymph nodes were axillary draining lymph nodes from breast cancer patients. TCRdb re-analysed the multiplex PCR reads in MiXCR, keeping a single row per CDR3 protein. The sample has tens of thousands of distinct CDR3 sequences, around 30% seen once; the top ten hold 8.1%. The source material was axillary lymph node tissue. Receptors were obtained from a female donor with breast cancer. Some clones in this sample may be carry-over from other donors' samples.

This clonotype was detected many times. V gene TRBV29-1 combines with J gene TRBJ2-1; 12 bases agree with TRBD2. This CDR3 is built from 14 residues. Germline CDR1 SQVTM, CDR2 ANQGSEA. The V gene end was trimmed by 5 bases and the J gene end by 6 bases; junction bases not matched to a gene: 5. Written as DNA, the CDR3 is TGCAGCGTTCTAGCGGGAGGGCCTGCCAATGAGCAGTTCTTC. Protein sequence: CSVLAGGPANEQFF.

This clonotype occurred once. This chain joins TRBV4-3 and TRBJ2-3, with no clear D. There are 13 residues in the CDR3. Trimming cost V 0 bases and J 5 bases, with 6 bases left between them. CDR1 is LGHNA, CDR2 YSLEER, per germline. CDR3 DNA: TGCGCCAGCAGCCAAGAGGGTCGAGATACGCAGTATTTT. This encodes CASSQEGRDTQYF.

The J gene is TRBJ1-5, the V gene TRBV29-1; D unresolved. CDR3 length: 12 amino acids. CDR1 and CDR2 (germline): SQVTM, ANQGSEA. V lost 4 bases, J lost 3 bases, and 7 bases lay in between. CDR3 protein: CSVGSLNQPQHF. Here the CDR3 DNA reads TGCAGCGTTGGCAGCCTCAATCAGCCCCAGCATTTT.

Ten or more counts support this clonotype. This CDR3 is CASSSPGVGGIDEQYF. The DNA of the CDR3 is TGTGCCAGCAGCTCGCCTGGGGTAGGGGGCATCGACGAGCAGTACTTC. J is TRBJ2-7 and V is TRBV5-6, with 7 positions matching TRBD1. CDR1 is SGHDT, CDR2 YYEEEE, per germline. After removal of 3 bases from V and 5 bases from J, the junction contained 14 bases not matched to a gene. The CDR3 has 16 residues. The full variable domain, completed using reference TRBV5-6 and TRBJ2-7, is DAGVTQSPTHLIKTRGQQVTLRCSPKSGHDTVSWYQQALGQGPQFIFQYYEEEERQRGNFPDRFSGHQFPNYSSELNVNALLLGDSALYLCASSSPGVGGIDEQYFGPGTRLTVT.

The J gene is TRBJ1-4, the V gene TRBV20-1; the match to TRBD1 covers 7 bases. Losses at the gene ends were 0 bases for V and 6 bases for J; bases not matched to a gene: 4. Germline CDR1 reads DFQATT; CDR2 reads SNEGSKA (reference sequence). The CDR3 length is 14 residues. Written as DNA, the CDR3 is TGCAGTGCTAGAGATCAGGGGACAGATGAAAAACTGTTTTTT. Its translation: CSARDQGTDEKLFF.

This clonotype was recorded many times. The genes are TRBV6-6 and TRBJ1-3; no reliable D call. The CDR3 is 13 amino acids. Trimming shortened V by 2 bases and J by 3 bases, and 5 bases separated the two germline ends. Germline assignment: CDR1 MNHNY and CDR2 SVGAGI (reference sequence). Here the CDR3 reads CASSYPDGNTIYF. In nucleotides, the CDR3 is TGTGCCAGCAGTTACCCAGATGGAAACACCATATATTTT.

The chain carries TRBV7-9 and TRBJ2-1; 7 nucleotides align to TRBD2. Losses at the gene ends were 5 bases for V and 8 bases for J; bases not matched to a gene: 12. Looked up from germline, CDR1 is SEHNR and CDR2 is FQNEAQ (reference sequence). CDR3 size: 15 residues. This chain's CDR3 is CASSLRTRGYDEQFF. Written as DNA, the CDR3 is TGTGCCAGCAGCCTAAGGACTAGGGGATACGATGAGCAGTTCTTC. The whole variable domain, remainder taken from reference TRBV7-9 and TRBJ2-1, is DTGVSQNPRHKITKRGQNVTFRCDPISEHNRLYWYRQTLGQGPEFLTYFQNEAQLEKSRLLSDRFSAERPKGSFSTLEIQRTEQGDSAMYLCASSLRTRGYDEQFFGPGTRLTVL.

At least ten counts were recorded for this clonotype. The rearrangement links TRBV28 to TRBJ2-5; 8 nucleotides align to TRBD1. The CDR3 has 14 residues. CDR1 is MDHEN, CDR2 SYDVKM, per germline. The V and J ends lost 3 bases and 4 bases, in that order; junction bases with no gene match: 4. CDR3 residues: CASSFDRGRETQYF. The CDR3 DNA is TGTGCCAGCAGTTTCGACAGGGGACGAGAGACCCAGTACTTC.

Notes on this clonotype: One end of the junction does not line up with germline, which may come from a read error. CDR3 DNA sequence: TGTGCCAGCAGCTTAGCCGGGACCAGCGGGGGAACAGATGCGCAGTATTTT. Translating it yields CASSLAGTSGGTDAQYF. The rearrangement uses TRBV7-2 and TRBJ2-3; 8 bases fit TRBD2. The CDR3 spans 17 residues. CDR1 SGHTA and CDR2 FQGNSA come from the germline V gene.

This clonotype showed up many times. The gene calls are TRBV28 and TRBJ1-6; 12 positions match TRBD1. Looked up from germline, CDR1 is MDHEN and CDR2 is SYDVKM. After removal of 5 bases from V and 9 bases from J, the junction contained 2 bases not matched to a gene. The CDR3 loop spans 14 amino acids. The CDR3 loop is CASSAGQGASPLHF. CDR3 in DNA: TGTGCCAGCAGTGCGGGACAGGGGGCTTCACCCCTCCACTTT.

This clonotype was detected ten times or more. V gene TRBV12-3 or TRBV12-4 combines with J gene TRBJ2-7, with a weak D call TRBD2 (6 bases). The length of the CDR3 is 13 residues. The V end was cut by 8 bases, the J end by 5 bases, with 16 bases between. The CDR3 spells CASQASALNEQYF. In DNA, the CDR3 is TGTGCCAGCCAGGCTAGCGCTCTAAACGAGCAGTACTTC.

This clonotype was counted many times. This clone may be a read error of a much larger clone one base away. J is TRBJ2-7 and V is TRBV6-4; 9 bases fit TRBD2. The J segment lost 2 bases and the V segment lost 10 bases, leaving 6 bases of the junction unmatched. Germline V CDR1 and CDR2: MRHNA, SNTAGT. CDR3 length equals 13 residues. DNA for the CDR3: TGTGCCAACCATCGCGGGAGGGCCTACGAGCAGTACTTC. Encoded protein: CANHRGRAYEQYF.

There are many counts of this clonotype. The genes are TRBV6-1 and TRBJ2-2; 9 nucleotides align to TRBD1. Germline CDR1 and CDR2: MNHNS and SASEGT. The CDR3 has 15 residues. The ends lost 3 bases at V and 4 bases at J; junction bases unmatched: 3. In DNA, the CDR3 is TGTGCCAGCAGTGAGAGGACAGGGGTCACCGGGGAGCTGTTTTTT. It codes for CASSERTGVTGELFF.

The rearrangement links TRBV6-5 to TRBJ1-1, with D perhaps matching TRBD1 (6 bases). CDR3 length: 13 amino acids. Germline V gene lookup returns CDR1 MNHEY and CDR2 SVGAGI. V shed 6 bases and J shed 4 bases, with 12 bases lying between them. The CDR3 DNA reads TGTGCCAGCAGGAGGGGGGGAAGCACTGAAGCTTTCTTT. Protein: CASRRGGSTEAFF.

There are many counts of this clonotype. The chain employs TRBV28 and TRBJ2-5; D is ambiguous. This CDR3 region has 11 residues. The V end lost 6 bases, the J end lost 3 bases, and 5 bases lay between the germline ends. Germline V gene lookup returns CDR1 MDHEN and CDR2 SYDVKM. CDR3 bases: TGTGCCAGCAGAACCGAAGAGACCCAGTACTTC. This gives the protein CASRTEETQYF. Full variable domain (outside the CDR3, taken from reference TRBV28 and TRBJ2-5): DVKVTQSSRYLVKRTGEKVFLECVQDMDHENMFWYRQDPGLGLRLIYFSYDVKMKEKGDIPEGYSVSREKKERFSLILESASTNQTSMYLCASRTEETQYFGPGTRLLVL.

The rearrangement links TRBV19 to TRBJ2-7; 9 bases fit TRBD1. V shed 5 bases, J shed 2 bases, and the junction held 13 bases outside the gene matches. The length of the CDR3 is 17 residues. CDR1 and CDR2 (germline): LNHDA, SQIVND (reference sequence). Written as DNA, the CDR3 is TGTGCCAGTAGTGTTTCATCCGGGACAGGGCTGGCCTACGAGCAGTACTTC. Translation: CASSVSSGTGLAYEQYF.

A remark on this clonotype: This may arise from a read error, as a much more abundant clone is one base away. The chain employs TRBV7-9 and TRBJ1-1; TRBD1 matches at 7 bases. This CDR3 contains 16 residues. Germline CDR1 is SEHNR and CDR2 is FQNEAQ (reference sequence). This chain's CDR3 is CASSLGDREWETEPFF. In nucleotides, the CDR3 is TGCGCCAGCAGCTTGGGAGACAGGGAATGGGAGACTGAACCTTTCTTT.

V usage is TRBV12-3 or TRBV12-4 and J usage is TRBJ2-1; TRBD2 matches 13 bases. Unmatched junction bases numbered 7, after V lost 4 bases and J lost 7 bases. This CDR3 has 16 amino acids. CDR3 nucleotide sequence: TGTGCCAGCAGTTCGGGACTAGCGGGATCTGAGAATGAGCAGTTCTTC. Amino acids: CASSSGLAGSENEQFF.

Of note for this clonotype: This may stem from a read error, because a much larger clone lies one nucleotide away. The gene calls are TRBV6-1 and TRBJ2-3; D is perhaps TRBD1 or TRBD2 (5 bases each). Germline CDR1 MNHNS, CDR2 SASEGT. V lost 6 bases and J 4 bases, leaving 23 bases between the germline ends. CDR3 length: 17 residues. The chain's CDR3 is CASRVSPGTESADTQYF. CDR3 nucleotide sequence: TGTGCCAGCAGAGTGAGCCCAGGGACGGAAAGCGCAGATACGCAGTATTTT.

V gene TRBV30 combines with J gene TRBJ2-1; 7 nucleotides match TRBD2. CDR1 GTSNPN and CDR2 SVGIG come from the germline V gene (reference sequence). There are 16 residues in the CDR3. The V gene end was trimmed by 2 bases and the J gene end by 4 bases; junction bases not matched to a gene: 11. The CDR3, as DNA: TGTGCCTGGAGTCGGCCCGTCCCTAGCGGTTACAATGAGCAGTTCTTC. It yields the protein CAWSRPVPSGYNEQFF. The full variable domain, with the rest looked up from reference TRBV30 and TRBJ2-1, is SQTIHQWPATLVQPVGSPLSLECTVEGTSNPNLYWYRQAAGRGLQLLFYSVGIGQISSEVPQNLSASRPQDRQFILSSKKLLLSDSGFYLCAWSRPVPSGYNEQFFGPGTRLTVL.

The J gene is TRBJ2-7, the V gene TRBV12-3 or TRBV12-4; D uncertain. The CDR3 sequence is 13 residues long. The V gene lost 4 bases and the J gene lost 2 bases, with 9 bases spanning the gap. As DNA, the CDR3 is TGTGCCAGCAGTTCCGGACCAGCCTACGAGCAGTACTTC. It encodes CASSSGPAYEQYF.

This clonotype occurred a few times. This chain joins TRBV5-4 and TRBJ1-4, with 7 bases aligning to TRBD1. J was trimmed by 8 bases and V by 2 bases; bases with no gene match: 9. This CDR3 comprises 15 residues. Germline CDR1 and CDR2: SGHNT and YYREEE (reference sequence). As DNA, the CDR3 is TGTGCCAGCAGCTTAAGTCGGGACAGAGGAGAAAAACTGTTTTTT. It yields the protein CASSLSRDRGEKLFF.